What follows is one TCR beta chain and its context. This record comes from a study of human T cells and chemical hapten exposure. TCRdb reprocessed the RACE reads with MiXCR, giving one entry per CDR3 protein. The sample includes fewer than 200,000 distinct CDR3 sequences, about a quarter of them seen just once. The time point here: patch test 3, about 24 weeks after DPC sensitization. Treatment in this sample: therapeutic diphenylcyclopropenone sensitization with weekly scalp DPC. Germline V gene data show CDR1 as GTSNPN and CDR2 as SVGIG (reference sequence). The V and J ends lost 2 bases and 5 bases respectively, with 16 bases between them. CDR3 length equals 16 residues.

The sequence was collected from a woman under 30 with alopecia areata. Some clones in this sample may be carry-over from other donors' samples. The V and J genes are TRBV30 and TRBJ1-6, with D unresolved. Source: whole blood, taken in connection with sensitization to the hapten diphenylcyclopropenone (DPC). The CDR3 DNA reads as TGTGCCTGGAGTCCCCCAGGCGCCCGAGATAATTCACCCCTCCACTTT. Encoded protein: CAWSPPGARDNSPLHF.